The source of this T cell receptor (beta chain) is a study of response to subunit inactivated influenza vaccine. Findings of the study overall: The authors suggested that every seasonal influenza vaccination recruits few new T cells.

TCRdb recomputed calls from the RT-PCR reads with MiXCR, one row per CDR3 protein. The table lists about 780,000 distinct CDR3 sequences, approximately 17% of them singletons. This clonotype came up a few times. The antigen remains unidentified. Germline CDR1 KGHDR, CDR2 SFDVKD. The CDR3 extends over 14 amino acids. Trimming removed 5 bases at V and 9 bases at J, with 16 bases between. This chain connects TRBV24-1 to TRBJ2-1, with D hard to call. The source of this sequence is a man aged 45-65 years who received an inactivated influenza vaccine. This sample comprised PBMCs from blood, obtained 5 days after vaccination. CDR3 sequence (DNA): TGTGCCACCAGTGTGAACGGCCGCTCGACTGAGCAGTTCTTC. It yields the protein CATSVNGRSTEQFF.